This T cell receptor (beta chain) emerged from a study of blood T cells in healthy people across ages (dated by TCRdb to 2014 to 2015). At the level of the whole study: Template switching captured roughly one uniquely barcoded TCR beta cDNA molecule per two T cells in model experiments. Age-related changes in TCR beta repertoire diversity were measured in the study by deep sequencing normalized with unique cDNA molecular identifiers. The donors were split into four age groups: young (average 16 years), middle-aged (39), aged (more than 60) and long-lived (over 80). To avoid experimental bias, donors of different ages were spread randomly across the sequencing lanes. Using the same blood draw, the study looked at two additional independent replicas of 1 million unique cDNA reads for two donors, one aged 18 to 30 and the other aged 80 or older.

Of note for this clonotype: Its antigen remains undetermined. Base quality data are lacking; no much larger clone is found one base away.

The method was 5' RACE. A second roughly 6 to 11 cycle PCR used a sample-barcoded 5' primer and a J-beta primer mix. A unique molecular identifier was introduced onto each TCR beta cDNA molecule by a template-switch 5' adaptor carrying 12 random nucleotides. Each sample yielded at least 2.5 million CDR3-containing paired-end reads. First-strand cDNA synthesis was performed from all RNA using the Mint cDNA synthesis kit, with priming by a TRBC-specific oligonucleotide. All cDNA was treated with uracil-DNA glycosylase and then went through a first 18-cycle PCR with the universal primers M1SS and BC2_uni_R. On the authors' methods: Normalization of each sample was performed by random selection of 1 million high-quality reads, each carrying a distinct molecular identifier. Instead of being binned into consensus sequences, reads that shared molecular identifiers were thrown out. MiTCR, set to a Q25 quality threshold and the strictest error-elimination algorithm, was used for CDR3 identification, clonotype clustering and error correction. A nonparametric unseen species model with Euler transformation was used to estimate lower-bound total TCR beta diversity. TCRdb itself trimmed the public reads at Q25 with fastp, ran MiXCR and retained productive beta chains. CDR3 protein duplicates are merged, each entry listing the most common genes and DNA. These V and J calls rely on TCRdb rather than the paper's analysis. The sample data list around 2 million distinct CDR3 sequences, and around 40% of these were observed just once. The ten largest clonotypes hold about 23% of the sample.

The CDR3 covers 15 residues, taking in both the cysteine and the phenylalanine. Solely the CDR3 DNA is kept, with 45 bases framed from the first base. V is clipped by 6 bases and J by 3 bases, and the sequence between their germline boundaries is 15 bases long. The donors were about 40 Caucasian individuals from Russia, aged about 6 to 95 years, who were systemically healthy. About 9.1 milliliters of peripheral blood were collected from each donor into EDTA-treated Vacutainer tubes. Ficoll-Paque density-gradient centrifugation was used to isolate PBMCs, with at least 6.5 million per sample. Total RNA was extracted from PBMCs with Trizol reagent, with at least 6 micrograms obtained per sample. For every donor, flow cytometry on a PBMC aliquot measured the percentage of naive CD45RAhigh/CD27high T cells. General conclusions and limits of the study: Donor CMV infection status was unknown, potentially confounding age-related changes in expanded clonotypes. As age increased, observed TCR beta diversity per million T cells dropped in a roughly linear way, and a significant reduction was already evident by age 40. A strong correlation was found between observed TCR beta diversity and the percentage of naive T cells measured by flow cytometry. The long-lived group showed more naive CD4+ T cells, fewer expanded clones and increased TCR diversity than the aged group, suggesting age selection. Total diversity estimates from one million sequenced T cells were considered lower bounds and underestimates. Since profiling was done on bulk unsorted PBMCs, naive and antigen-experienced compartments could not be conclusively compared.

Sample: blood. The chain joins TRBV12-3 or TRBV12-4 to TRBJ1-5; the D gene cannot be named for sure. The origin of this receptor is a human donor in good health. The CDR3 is CASSQAGIINQPQHF. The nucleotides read TGTGCCAGCAGCCAAGCCGGGATCATCAATCAGCCCCAGCATTTT.